This entry lists 17 T cell receptor beta chains sequenced from one sample in a study of cytomegalovirus exposure and HLA in healthy donors. 60 Vbeta and 13 Jbeta primers were used in PCR. Some clones are missing from TCRdb's copy, which holds only in-frame ones; the method was immunoSEQ multiplex PCR. The data show around 200,000 clones, with 80% to 85% seen just once and about 2.5% held by the top ten. Sequences were obtained from PBMCs. These receptors came from a woman aged 35 to 49 in good health and CMV-seronegative.

The rearrangement uses TRBV5-1 and TRBJ2-1; 11 nucleotides align to TRBD2. The ends lost 4 bases at V and 8 bases at J; junction bases unmatched: 8. The germline gives CDR1 SGHRS, CDR2 YFSETQ. The CDR3 length is 15 residues. CDR3 bases: TGCGCCAGCAGCCCAACTAGCGGGAGACATGATGAGCAGTTCTTC. Its translation: CASSPTSGRHDEQFF.

The chain has TRBV9 and TRBJ1-1, with a tentative D call TRBD1 (5 bases). Trimming pared 4 bases from V and 1 base from J, leaving 17 bases between. The CDR3 covers 16 residues. Germline CDR1 is SGDLS and CDR2 is YYNGEE. The CDR3 loop reads CASSPRRGEGNTEAFF. In DNA form, the CDR3 reads TGTGCCAGCAGCCCTCGTCGGGGGGAAGGGAACACTGAAGCTTTCTTT.

The chain carries TRBV7-9 and TRBJ1-2; 12 bases are shared with TRBD1. V dropped 1 base and J dropped 8; count of bases not matched to a gene: 2. Germline V gene sequence: CDR1 SEHNR, CDR2 FQNEAQ (reference sequence). The length of the CDR3 is 14 residues. The CDR3 region has the DNA TGTGCCAGCAGCTTAGGGGGACAGGGGGCCGGCTACACCTTC. It codes for CASSLGGQGAGYTF.

Of note for this clone: The junction shows a germline mismatch at one end, possibly a read error. V usage is TRBV28 and J usage is TRBJ2-7, with 12 bases matching TRBD1. The CDR3 length is 14 residues. Germline CDR1 MDHEN, CDR2 SYDVKM. CDR3 amino acids: CASRPGTGGARPLF. The CDR3 bases are TGTGCCAGCAGGCCTGGGACAGGGGGCGCGAGACCCCTCTTC. The whole variable domain, remainder taken from reference TRBV28 and TRBJ2-7, is DVKVTQSSRYLVKRTGEKVFLECVQDMDHENMFWYRQDPGLGLRLIYFSYDVKMKEKGDIPEGYSVSREKKERFSLILESASTNQTSMYLCASRPGTGGARPLFGPGTRLTVT.

The genes are TRBV7-9 and TRBJ1-4, with a possible D match to TRBD1 (6 bases). Deletions cut 4 bases from V and 7 bases from J, with 16 bases between. The CDR3 extends over 15 amino acids. The germline V gene has CDR1 SEHNR and CDR2 FQNEAQ (reference sequence). CDR3 loop: CASSSPGVFSEKLFF. DNA for the CDR3: TGTGCCAGCAGCTCACCAGGGGTTTTCAGTGAAAAACTGTTTTTT.

The chain is built from TRBV19 and TRBJ1-2, with D unclear. The germline V and J ends were trimmed by 3 bases and 5 bases, with 10 bases remaining between them. The CDR3 extends over 13 amino acids. Germline CDR1 and CDR2: LNHDA and SQIVND (reference sequence). CDR3 protein: CASSISPQYGYTF. CDR3 nucleotides: TGTGCCAGTAGTATTTCTCCGCAGTATGGCTACACCTTC.

The chain couples TRBV19 to TRBJ1-5, with 7 nucleotides matching TRBD1. The CDR3 runs 15 residues. The germline V gene encodes CDR1 LNHDA and CDR2 SQIVND (reference sequence). V trimming: 6 bases; J trimming: 2 bases; junction bases outside the gene matches: 7. CDR3 nucleotides: TGTGCCAGTAGGAACAGGGGAGAGGGCAATCAGCCCCAGCATTTT. It translates to CASRNRGEGNQPQHF. The full variable domain, its missing parts supplied by reference TRBV19 and TRBJ1-5, is DGGITQSPKYLFRKEGQNVTLSCEQNLNHDAMYWYRQDPGQGLRLIYYSQIVNDFQKGDIAEGYSVSREKKESFPLTVTSAQKNPTAFYLCASRNRGEGNQPQHFGDGTRLSIL.

The chain has TRBV7-8 and TRBJ1-1; maybe TRBD1 (6 bases). The CDR3 length is 16 residues. With 5 bases removed from V and 4 bases from J, the gap between germline ends came to 20 bases. The germline V gene has CDR1 SGHVS and CDR2 FQNEAQ. The CDR3: CASSPRAGGGATEAFF. The CDR3 DNA reads as TGTGCCAGCAGCCCACGGGCGGGGGGCGGAGCCACTGAAGCTTTCTTT.

V and J are TRBV6-6 and TRBJ2-7; weak D call: TRBD1 (7 bases). The germline V gene encodes CDR1 MNHNY and CDR2 SVGAGI (reference sequence). Trimming pared 2 bases from V and 0 bases from J, leaving 11 bases between. The CDR3 consists of 15 residues. The CDR3 DNA is TGTGCCAGCAGTTACGGAGGGGGCGGCTCCTACGAGCAGTACTTC. Translating gives CASSYGGGGSYEQYF.

The chain has TRBV7-2 and TRBJ2-7, with D unclear. Germline CDR1 and CDR2: SGHTA and FQGNSA. This CDR3 has 11 residues. Deletions cut 1 base from V and 6 bases from J, with 4 bases between. In DNA form, the CDR3 reads TGTGCCAGCAGCTTAGACTTCGAGCAGTACTTC. Protein sequence: CASSLDFEQYF.

CDR3 sequence reads: CASRGLARETQYF. The CDR3 nucleotides read TGTGCCAGCAGGGGACTAGCGAGGGAGACCCAGTACTTC. The V gene is TRBV28, the J gene TRBJ2-5; 10 nucleotides match TRBD2. Germline V gene sequence: CDR1 MDHEN, CDR2 SYDVKM. V was pared by 6 bases and J by 5 bases, with 3 bases of the junction left unmatched. The CDR3 loop spans 13 amino acids.

The chain links TRBV27 to TRBJ1-2; D gene unclear. CDR1 is MNHEY and CDR2 is SMNVEV in the germline V gene (reference sequence). CDR3 length: 14 amino acids. Trimming took off 5 bases at V and 2 bases at J, with 12 bases between the two ends. The CDR3 reads CASSPRGGNYGYTF. Here the CDR3 DNA reads TGTGCCAGCAGTCCTCGTGGAGGGAACTATGGCTACACCTTC.

The gene calls are TRBV2 and TRBJ2-7; TRBD2 is a possible D gene (5 bases). The germline V gene has CDR1 SNHLY and CDR2 FYNNEI. The CDR3 spans 14 residues. V shed 3 bases and J shed 4 bases, with 13 bases lying between them. The CDR3 here is CASSDVGSGYEQYF. The CDR3 DNA reads TGTGCCAGCAGTGATGTGGGGTCGGGGTACGAGCAGTACTTC.

This rearrangement joins TRBV5-1 to TRBJ2-7, with 8 bases that match TRBD1. V lost 2 bases, J lost 2 bases, and 3 bases stayed unmatched. The length of the CDR3 is 14 residues. Germline assignment: CDR1 SGHRS and CDR2 YFSETQ. This CDR3 is CASSFGQGTYEQYF. DNA for the CDR3: TGCGCCAGCAGCTTTGGACAGGGCACCTACGAGCAGTACTTC.

The CDR3 DNA reads as TGTGCCAGCAGCCCCAGGGAAGTGGAGACCCAGTACTTC. Translating it yields CASSPREVETQYF. V and J are TRBV13 and TRBJ2-5, with D perhaps TRBD1 (5 bases). Trimming left V 5 bases short and J 5 bases short, with 12 bases between. Looked up from germline, CDR1 is PRHDT and CDR2 is FYEKMQ (reference sequence). This CDR3 has 13 residues.

The chain links TRBV7-2 to TRBJ2-3; 12 bases match TRBD2. Germline V gives CDR1 SGHTA, CDR2 FQGNSA. V lost 5 bases to trimming and J lost 1 base; unmatched junction nucleotides: 4. CDR3 length equals 16 residues. The CDR3 coding sequence is TGTGCCAGCAGCCCTAGCGGGAGGGACCGCACAGATACGCAGTATTTT. Translation: CASSPSGRDRTDTQYF.

The chain is built from TRBV11-2 and TRBJ1-1; a possible D gene is TRBD1 (6 bases). V was cut by 5 bases and J by 10 bases, with 20 bases left in between. This CDR3 is built from 14 residues. Germline V lookup: CDR1 SGHAT, CDR2 FQNNGV. This CDR3 reads CASSPGQSMMTAFF. The CDR3, as DNA: TGTGCCAGCAGCCCAGGACAGAGTATGATGACAGCTTTCTTT.